The present TCR beta chain was sequenced within a study of cytomegalovirus exposure and HLA in healthy donors. Findings and caveats of the study: Per a prior analysis, the majority of TCR beta V segments were productive roughly 87% or roughly 30% of the time. A later analysis found common viral pathogens apparently linked to several of the most significant clusters. Specificity for CMV antigens was confirmed in vitro for a few of the CMV-associated chains.

Worth noting for this clone: Its antigen is still unknown.

Trimming stripped 0 bases from V and 2 bases from J, with 11 bases between. The CDR3 has 16 amino acids. Germline V gives CDR1 LNHDA, CDR2 SQIVND (reference sequence). Primers for the PCR totalled 60 Vbeta and 13 Jbeta. Sequenced by immunoSEQ multiplex PCR; TCRdb stores in-frame clones only, minus some. The sample lists 120,000 to 150,000 clones; around three quarters were seen once. Material for sequencing was PBMCs. This chain uses TRBV19 with TRBJ2-1; possible D gene TRBD1, 6 bases. This TCR was recovered from a man aged 18 to 29 in good health and CMV-seronegative. The CDR3 DNA follows: TGTGCCAGTAGTATAGATGCAGGGGACCCCTACAATGAGCAGTTCTTC. Translated, it gives CASSIDAGDPYNEQFF.